This passage covers 8 T cell receptor beta chains from one sample sequenced in a study of radiotherapy plus CTLA-4 blockade in lung cancer. The repertoire was sequenced with immunoSEQ multiplex PCR; TCRdb's copy has only in-frame clones and lacks some. Of 100,000 to 150,000 clones in the sample, about 87% were seen once. Sample: peripheral blood, taken from a patient treated with radiotherapy plus ipilimumab. The receptors were sampled from a human donor with non-small cell lung cancer that progressed on radiotherapy plus ipilimumab.

The rearrangement uses TRBV2 and TRBJ2-7; D is possibly TRBD1 (5 bases). Germline CDR1 and CDR2: SNHLY and FYNNEI. The CDR3 consists of 13 residues. Trimming took off 6 bases at V and 5 bases at J, with 14 bases between the two ends. This CDR3 is CASRQQGFHEQYF. In nucleotides, the CDR3 is TGTGCCAGCAGGCAGCAGGGTTTCCACGAGCAGTACTTC.

The chain carries TRBV4-1 and TRBJ2-7; D uncertain. This CDR3 is built from 15 residues. Germline CDR1 reads MGHRA; CDR2 reads YSYEKL. V was pared by 0 bases and J by 0 bases, with 9 bases between. The CDR3 region is CASSQDRAVSYEQYF. CDR3 bases: TGCGCCAGCAGCCAAGACCGGGCGGTCTCCTACGAGCAGTACTTC.

This CDR3 reads CASSTRGLAGNNEQFF. The CDR3 nucleotides are TGCGCCAGCAGCACCCGGGGACTAGCGGGAAACAATGAGCAGTTCTTC. J is TRBJ2-1 and V is TRBV5-1; 13 bases line up with TRBD2. CDR1 SGHRS and CDR2 YFSETQ come from the germline V gene. Trimming cost V 4 bases and J 5 bases; bases outside gene matches: 6. The CDR3 is 16 amino acids.

This clone was observed once. The chain combines TRBV19 with TRBJ2-7; 8 bases are shared with TRBD1. V trimming: 8 bases; J trimming: 2 bases; junction bases outside the gene matches: 5. Germline V lookup: CDR1 LNHDA, CDR2 SQIVND (reference sequence). The CDR3 extends over 13 amino acids. The CDR3 is CASRDRGAYEQYF. The DNA for the CDR3 is TGTGCCAGTCGCGACAGGGGTGCCTACGAGCAGTACTTC.

The chain uses TRBV9 and TRBJ2-1; 8 nucleotides agree with TRBD2. The CDR3 is 17 amino acids. The V gene end was trimmed by 1 base and the J gene end by 6 bases; junction bases not matched to a gene: 12. Looked up from germline, CDR1 is SGDLS and CDR2 is YYNGEE. The CDR3 loop reads CASSVTLLGLGGNEQFF. The CDR3, as DNA: TGTGCCAGCAGCGTAACCCTGTTGGGACTAGGCGGCAATGAGCAGTTCTTC.

This rearrangement joins TRBV4-1 to TRBJ2-7; 7 nucleotides agree with TRBD1. The CDR3 spans 15 residues. V was clipped by 3 bases and J by 1 base; unmatched bases: 6. Germline V gene data show CDR1 as MGHRA and CDR2 as YSYEKL. The CDR3 sequence: CASSQGQMRSYEQYF. CDR3 nucleotides: TGCGCCAGCAGCCAGGGACAGATGAGATCCTACGAGCAGTACTTC.

This clone was seen once. The CDR3 region is CASSPAVSSTDTQYF. For the CDR3, the DNA is TGCGCCAGCAGCCCAGCGGTATCTAGCACAGATACGCAGTATTTT. The chain combines TRBV5-1 with TRBJ2-3; D is perhaps TRBD2 (5 bases). The germline CDR1 and CDR2 sequences are SGHRS and YFSETQ. The CDR3 is made up of 15 amino acids. V lost 4 bases and J lost 0, with 12 bases in between.

This clone was observed a single time. The V call is TRBV30, the J call TRBJ1-3; tentative D call: TRBD1 (5 bases). The germline V and J ends were trimmed by 4 bases and 2 bases, with 12 bases remaining between them. Germline values: CDR1 GTSNPN, CDR2 SVGIG (reference sequence). The CDR3 loop spans 14 amino acids. CDR3 residues: CAWIPLGPGNTIYF. The CDR3 nucleotides are TGTGCCTGGATCCCCCTGGGGCCTGGAAACACCATATATTTT.